The clone carrying this TCR beta chain was counted between two and nine times. The sample has other DNA sequences that encode this CDR3 too. The CDR3 totals 11 residues. Trimming removed 8 bases at V and 2 bases at J, with 9 bases between. Germline lookup yields CDR1 DFQATT and CDR2 SNEGSKA (reference sequence). The source of the sample is a study of shared clonotypes between healthy human individuals. Turning to the study itself: Samples came from a couple of female and a few male donors aged 18 to 49.

Genomic DNA belonging to each subset was distributed in equal measure over several immunoSEQ plates. The authors' processing: Junction-only sequences produced by ImmunoSEQ had no quality scores, so filtering differed. Only in-frame clones appear in the TCRdb table, and some are missing; sequencing was by immunoSEQ multiplex PCR. That table gives V, J and clone size, and the DNA gave D and trimming. Seen here are about 2.4 million clones, 80% to 95% observed once, and the top ten hold approximately 0.36%. The source of this sequence is a man aged 18 to 30 in good health. Some clones in this sample may be carry-over from other donors' samples. The sequenced sample was naive CD4+ T cells from PBMCs. Sample subset: CD45RA+ positively selected. V and J are TRBV20-1 and TRBJ1-1, with D tentatively TRBD1 (6 bases). The CDR3: CSPRGNTEAFF. CDR3 DNA sequence: TGCAGTCCCAGGGGAAACACTGAAGCTTTCTTT.